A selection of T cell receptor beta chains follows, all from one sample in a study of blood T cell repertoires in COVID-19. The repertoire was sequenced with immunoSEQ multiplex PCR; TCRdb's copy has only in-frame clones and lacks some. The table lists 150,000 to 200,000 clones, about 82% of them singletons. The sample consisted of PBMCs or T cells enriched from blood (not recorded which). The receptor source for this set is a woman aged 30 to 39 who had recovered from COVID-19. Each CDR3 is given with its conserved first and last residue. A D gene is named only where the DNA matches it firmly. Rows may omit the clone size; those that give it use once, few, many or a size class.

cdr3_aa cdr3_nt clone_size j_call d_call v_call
CSAWEDYGYTF TGCAGTGCTTGGGAGGACTATGGCTACACCTTC - TRBJ1-2 - TRBV20-1
CASSKLAESSYEQYF TGTGCCAGCAGCAAGTTAGCGGAAAGCTCCTACGAGCAGTACTTC - TRBJ2-7 - TRBV6-5
CASSNYGLAGAYEQYF TGTGCCAGCAGTAACTATGGACTAGCGGGGGCCTACGAGCAGTACTTC - TRBJ2-7 TRBD2 TRBV28
CASSLPPEFLGAEAFF TGTGCCAGCAGTCTACCCCCGGAGTTCCTAGGCGCTGAAGCTTTCTTT - TRBJ1-1 - TRBV28
CASSEQGEAYGYTF TGTGCCAGCAGTGAACAGGGGGAAGCTTATGGCTACACCTTC once TRBJ1-2 TRBD1 TRBV6-1
CASARGTDNSPLHF TGCGCCAGCGCTAGAGGGACAGATAATTCACCCCTCCACTTT - TRBJ1-6 TRBD1 TRBV5-1
CASSRGQDYEQYF TGTGCCAGCAGTAGGGGACAGGACTACGAGCAGTACTTC once TRBJ2-7 TRBD1 TRBV2
CASSAPGTGSQETQYF TGTGCCAGTAGTGCTCCCGGGACAGGGTCTCAAGAGACCCAGTACTTC - TRBJ2-5 TRBD1 TRBV19
CASSQGTSGSETQYF TGTGCCAGCAGCCAGGGGACTAGCGGGAGTGAGACCCAGTACTTC - TRBJ2-5 TRBD2 TRBV4-2
CASSVDSGSYEQYF TGTGCCAGCAGCGTCGACTCTGGCTCCTACGAGCAGTACTTC - TRBJ2-7 - TRBV5-4
CASSLRGNGYTF TGTGCCAGCAGTTTACGGGGTAATGGCTACACCTTC - TRBJ1-2 - TRBV28
CASSSTDRAFEAFF TGTGCCAGCAGCTCCACGGACAGGGCCTTTGAAGCTTTCTTT - TRBJ1-1 TRBD1 TRBV7-9
CASSPPGTAGVTEAFF TGTGCCAGCAGCCCACCCGGGACAGCCGGGGTCACTGAAGCTTTCTTT - TRBJ1-1 TRBD1 TRBV7-9
CASRQGLSYNEQFF TGTGCCAGCAGACAAGGACTCTCCTACAATGAGCAGTTCTTC - TRBJ2-1 - TRBV2
CATSDPRTLPYEQYF TGTGCCACCAGTGACCCCCGGACACTTCCCTACGAGCAGTACTTC - TRBJ2-7 - TRBV24-1
CASSQELGDGPEAFF TGTGCCAGCAGCCAAGAGTTAGGGGATGGGCCTGAAGCTTTCTTT - TRBJ1-1 - TRBV3-1/TRBV3-2
CASSLVVQGDYGYTF TGCGCCAGCAGCTTGGTGGTCCAGGGGGACTATGGCTACACCTTC - TRBJ1-2 TRBD1 TRBV5-1
CASSLGGQPEQFF TGTGCCAGCAGTTTAGGAGGCCAACCGGAGCAGTTCTTC - TRBJ2-1 - TRBV12-3/TRBV12-4
CASSEPGQGIYEQYF TGTGCCAGCAGTGAACCGGGACAGGGTATATACGAGCAGTACTTC once TRBJ2-7 TRBD1 TRBV6-1
CASSARRVGDNEQFF TGTGCCAGCAGCGCAAGGAGGGTTGGAGACAATGAGCAGTTCTTC - TRBJ2-1 - TRBV9
CASSNNPSGRARRNTGELFF TGTGCCAGCAGCAATAACCCTAGCGGGAGGGCCAGAAGGAACACCGGGGAGCTGTTTTTT few TRBJ2-2 - TRBV21-1
CASSLDWGQADYGYTF TGTGCCAGCAGCTTAGACTGGGGGCAAGCAGACTATGGCTACACCTTC - TRBJ1-2 - TRBV7-9
CASSIVLTGHYEQYF TGTGCCAGTAGTATAGTTCTTACAGGACACTACGAGCAGTACTTC - TRBJ2-7 - TRBV19
CASSLVSGLNEKLFF TGTGCCAGCAGCTTGGTCAGCGGGCTTAATGAAAAACTGTTTTTT once TRBJ1-4 - TRBV5-8
CASSQAPGQGTTEAFF TGTGCCAGCAGCCAAGCTCCGGGACAGGGTACCACTGAAGCTTTCTTT - TRBJ1-1 TRBD1 TRBV3-1/TRBV3-2
CASSVRQTNWAFF TGTGCCAGCAGTGTCCGACAGACGAACTGGGCTTTCTTT - TRBJ1-1 - TRBV28
CASSQDGGSYEQYF TGTGCCAGCAGCCAAGACGGTGGTAGCTACGAGCAGTACTTC - TRBJ2-7 - TRBV3-1/TRBV3-2
CASSPEGGFAPLHF TGTGCCAGCAGCCCAGAGGGAGGGTTTGCACCCCTCCACTTT - TRBJ1-6 - TRBV7-2
CASRWDRTGTEAFF TGTGCCAGCAGGTGGGACAGGACCGGGACTGAAGCTTTCTTT - TRBJ1-1 TRBD1 TRBV2
CASSLQGGTNEKLFF TGTGCCAGCTCACTTCAAGGGGGCACTAATGAAAAACTGTTTTTT - TRBJ1-4 TRBD1 TRBV18
CASSLGDRGATQYF TGTGCCAGCAGCTTAGGGGACAGGGGGGCGACCCAGTACTTC - TRBJ2-5 TRBD1 TRBV7-9
CASSLVGTSGSYNEQFF TGCGCCAGCAGCTTGGTTGGGACTAGCGGGTCCTACAATGAGCAGTTCTTC - TRBJ2-1 TRBD2 TRBV5-1
CASSLPLGSGSYEQYF TGTGCCAGCAGCCTCCCGCTGGGTAGCGGAAGCTACGAGCAGTACTTC - TRBJ2-7 - TRBV21-1
CAGLAAAGEQFF TGTGCCGGACTAGCGGCGGCTGGTGAGCAGTTCTTC - TRBJ2-1 TRBD2 TRBV2
CASSPTGVGFKSQPQHF TGTGCCAGCAGTCCAACAGGGGTGGGATTTAAAAGTCAGCCCCAGCATTTT - TRBJ1-5 TRBD1 TRBV28
CASSQDPGDNEKLFF TGTGCCAGCAGCCAAGATCCAGGGGATAATGAAAAACTGTTTTTT once TRBJ1-4 - TRBV14
CASSQGLGQGGNTIYF TGTGCCAGCAGCCAAGGATTGGGACAGGGGGGAAACACCATATATTTT - TRBJ1-3 TRBD1 TRBV4-2